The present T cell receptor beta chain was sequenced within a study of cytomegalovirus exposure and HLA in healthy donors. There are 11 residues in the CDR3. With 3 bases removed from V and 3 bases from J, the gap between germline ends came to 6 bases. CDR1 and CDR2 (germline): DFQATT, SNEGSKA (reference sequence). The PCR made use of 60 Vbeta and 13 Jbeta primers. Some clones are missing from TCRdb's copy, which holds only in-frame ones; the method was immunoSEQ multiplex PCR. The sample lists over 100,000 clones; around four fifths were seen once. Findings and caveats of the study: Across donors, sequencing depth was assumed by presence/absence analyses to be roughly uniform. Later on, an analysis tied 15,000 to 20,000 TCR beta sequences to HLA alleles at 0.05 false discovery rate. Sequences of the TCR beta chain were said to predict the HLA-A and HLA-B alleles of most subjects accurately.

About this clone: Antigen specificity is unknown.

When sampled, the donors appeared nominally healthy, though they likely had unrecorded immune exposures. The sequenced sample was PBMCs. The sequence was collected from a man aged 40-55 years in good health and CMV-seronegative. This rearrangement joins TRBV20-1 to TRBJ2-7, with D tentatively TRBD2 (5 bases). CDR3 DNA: TGCAGTGCTAGCCGGGGCTACGAGCAGTACTTC. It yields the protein CSASRGYEQYF.